The sequence of this TCR beta chain was determined in a study of cytomegalovirus exposure and HLA in healthy donors. The overall study: Earlier results showed approximately 110 million unique TCR beta sequences derived from approximately 180 million T cells. General study results and limits: As a later analysis showed, several of the most significant clusters appeared to be linked to common viral pathogens. Three chains linked to CMV were shown in vitro to be specific for CMV antigens.

Germline V gene data show CDR1 as GTSNPN and CDR2 as SVGIG (reference sequence). Trimming took off 2 bases at V and 2 bases at J, with 8 bases between the two ends. The CDR3 covers 13 residues. On this clone: Its specificity is not known.

60 Vbeta and 13 Jbeta primers were used in PCR. The table came from immunoSEQ multiplex PCR; TCRdb's copy has only in-frame clones and leaves some out. The sample includes under 200,000 clones, around 80% of them seen just once. The sequenced material came from PBMCs. The sequence came from a woman aged 40 to 55 in good health and CMV-seronegative. The gene calls are TRBV30 and TRBJ2-3; possible D gene TRBD1, 5 bases. The chain's CDR3 is CAWSQGATDTQYF. CDR3 DNA: TGTGCCTGGAGTCAAGGGGCCACAGATACGCAGTATTTT.